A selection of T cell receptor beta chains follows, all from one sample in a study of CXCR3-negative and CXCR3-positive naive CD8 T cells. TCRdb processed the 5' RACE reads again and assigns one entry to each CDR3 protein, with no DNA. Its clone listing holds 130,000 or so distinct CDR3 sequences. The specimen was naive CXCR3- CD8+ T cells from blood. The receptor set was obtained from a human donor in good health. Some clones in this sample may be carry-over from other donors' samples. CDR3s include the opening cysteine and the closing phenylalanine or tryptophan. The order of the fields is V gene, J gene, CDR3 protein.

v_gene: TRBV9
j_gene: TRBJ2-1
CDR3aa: CASSPREVQNNEQFF

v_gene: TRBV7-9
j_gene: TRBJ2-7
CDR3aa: CASSPTGREDSYEQYF

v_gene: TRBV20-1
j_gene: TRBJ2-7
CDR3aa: CSAPPPTERTSYEQYF

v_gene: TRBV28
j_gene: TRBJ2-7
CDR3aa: CASSPEAGGGYEQYF

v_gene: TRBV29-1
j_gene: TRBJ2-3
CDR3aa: CSVGGAQGADTDTQYF

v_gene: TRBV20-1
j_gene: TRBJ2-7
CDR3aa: CSARDLLGGSAFYEQYF

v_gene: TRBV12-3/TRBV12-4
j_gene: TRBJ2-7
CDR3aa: CASSRGVGYEQYF

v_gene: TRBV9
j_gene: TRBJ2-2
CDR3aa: CASSVGRLADITGELFF

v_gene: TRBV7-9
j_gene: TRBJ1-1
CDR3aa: CASSDRDRGFNTEAFF

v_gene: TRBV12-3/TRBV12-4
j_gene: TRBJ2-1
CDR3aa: CASSPSDEQFF

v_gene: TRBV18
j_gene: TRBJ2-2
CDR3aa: CASSPTADVTGELFF

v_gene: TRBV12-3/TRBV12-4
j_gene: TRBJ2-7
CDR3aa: CASSLSGGKRSYEQYF

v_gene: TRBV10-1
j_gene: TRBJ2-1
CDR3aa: CASGQGNEQFF

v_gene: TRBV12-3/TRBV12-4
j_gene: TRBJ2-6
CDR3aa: CASSLSGQGSGANVLTF

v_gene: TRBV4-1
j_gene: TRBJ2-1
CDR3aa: CASSQSSAAAVDEQFF

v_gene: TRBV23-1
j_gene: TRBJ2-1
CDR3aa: CASVSVHQQFF

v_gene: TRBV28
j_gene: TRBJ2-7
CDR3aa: CASSPPPRRAEQYF

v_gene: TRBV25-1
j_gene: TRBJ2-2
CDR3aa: CASGENTGELFF

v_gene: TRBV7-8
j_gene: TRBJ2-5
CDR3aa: CASSLVYLETGQMEETQYF

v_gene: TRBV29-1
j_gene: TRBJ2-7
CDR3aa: CSVEERDRGYEQYF

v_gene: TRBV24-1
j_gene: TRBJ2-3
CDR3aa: CATSEGLAGGTDTQYF

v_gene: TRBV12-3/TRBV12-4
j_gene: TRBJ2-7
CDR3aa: CATAQGPYEQYF

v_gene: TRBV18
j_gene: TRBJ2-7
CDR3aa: CASSTWDGFYEQYF